Below are 2 T cell receptor beta chains sequenced from a single sample in a study of tumor and adjacent non-tumor tissue in lung cancer. This sample's RNA came from whole unsorted tissue. Distant lung tissue was collected more than 3 cm away from the tumor edge. Three rounds of nested PCR, following a modified ARM-PCR protocol, produced the TCRbeta library. TCRdb itself ran the multiplex PCR reads through MiXCR, one entry per CDR3 protein. The sample gives under 85,000 distinct CDR3 sequences, 76% of which show up once; less than 50% is in the top ten. The material sequenced was distant non-tumor lung tissue. Source of these receptors: a man between 65 and 79 years old with non-small cell lung cancer.

Note on this clonotype: A much larger clone differs from this one at a single base, so this may be a read error. J is TRBJ1-4 and V is TRBV5-6, with 9 bases that match TRBD1. Trimming removed 4 bases from V and 7 bases from J; junction bases left unmatched: 5. CDR1 is SGHDT and CDR2 is YYEEEE in the germline V gene. The CDR3 loop spans 14 amino acids. The CDR3 spells CASSHRQGGEKLFF. CDR3 DNA: TGTGCCAGCAGCCACCGACAGGGGGGTGAAAAACTGTTTTTT.

This clonotype appeared a single time. The J gene is TRBJ1-1, the V gene TRBV5-5; D is uncertain. Deletions cut 4 bases from V and 0 bases from J, with 10 bases between. The CDR3 spans 14 residues. In germline, CDR1 is SGHKS, CDR2 YYEKEE (reference sequence). The CDR3 loop is CASSMTSMNTEAFF. In nucleotides, the CDR3 is TGTGCCAGCAGCATGACAAGCATGAACACTGAAGCTTTCTTT.